This TCR beta chain was captured in a study of monozygotic twins with inflammatory bowel disease. The study, taken as a whole, reports: Diversity of TCRbeta measured by inverse Simpson was lower in IBD patients than in healthy co-twins. The authors note that differing immunosuppressive treatments may have added variability to patient repertoires.

Blood was collected, approximately 2.5 ml per donor. The CDR3 sequence is 13 residues long. Amplification used two nested PCRs: 15 to 20 cycles, then 9 cycles, on TCRalpha/TCRbeta cDNA. TCRdb derives one entry per CDR3 protein from the 5' RACE reads, leaving out DNA. Its clone listing holds roughly 320,000 distinct CDR3 sequences. Regarding this clonotype: The antigen is unknown.

Sequenced input: blood. The receptor was derived from a human donor with ulcerative colitis or Crohn's disease, or a healthy co-twin of an affected twin (not recorded which). The chain uses TRBV12-3 or TRBV12-4 and TRBJ2-7. This CDR3 reads CASSLEVPYEQYF.